This T cell receptor (beta chain) stems from a study of blood T cell repertoires in COVID-19. For the study at large: The United States, Italy and Spain supplied acute and convalescent COVID-19 samples. T cells, B-cell-depleted T cells, or PBMCs provided the cDNA or gDNA that served as material.

Trimming took 0 bases from V and 9 from J; bases not matched to a gene: 8. CDR3 length: 16 residues. Germline CDR1 reads SGHNT; CDR2 reads YYREEE (reference sequence). How the authors handled the data: Estimates of nucleated cell counts were drawn from the amplification of reference gene primers. Using immunoSEQ multiplex PCR, the repertoire was profiled, and TCRdb retains in-frame clones only, with some absent. V and J calls and clone size follow that table, whereas D and trimming were derived from the DNA. Counted here are roughly 140,000 clones, 84% occurring once; the ten biggest clones make up 5.5% to 8%.

The chain has TRBV5-4 and TRBJ2-1, with 11 bases identical to TRBD2. This TCR was recovered from a woman in her 50s in a cohort sampled during active or convalescent COVID-19. Sample: peripheral blood. The CDR3 DNA reads TGTGCCAGCAGCTTGGCAACTAGCGGGGGCTGGGGTGAGCAGTTCTTC. Translated, it gives CASSLATSGGWGEQFF.